This T cell receptor (beta chain) was found in a study of blood T cell repertoires in COVID-19. This clone was seen a handful of times. Sequencing used immunoSEQ multiplex PCR; TCRdb keeps in-frame clones, though not all of them. The sample carries nearly 25,000 clones, roughly four fifths recorded once. Sequencing used peripheral blood. The TCR sequence derives from a woman in her seventies with COVID-19, enrolled during active disease.

The CDR3 sequence is CASIQDRVFTEAFF. CDR3 DNA sequence: TGTGCCAGCATTCAGGACAGGGTGTTTACTGAAGCTTTCTTT. The chain links TRBV6-5 to TRBJ1-1; 8 nucleotides match TRBD1. Trimming cost V 7 bases and J 5 bases; bases outside gene matches: 9. The CDR3 has 14 amino acids. In germline, CDR1 is MNHEY, CDR2 SVGAGI.